This T cell receptor beta chain was found in a study of T-cell memory formation after mild COVID-19 (dated by TCRdb to the early 2020s). About the study as a whole: Most TCR sequence clusters were specific to one of the two donors. In a couple of donors, T-cell clones that expanded and contracted after mild COVID-19 were tracked by sequencing TCRalpha and TCRbeta repertoires over time. Two young, previously healthy adult volunteers made up the cohort, one male and one female. Overall study outcomes, separate from this receptor: The second-wave clones that peaked on day 37 were not confirmed to be SARS-CoV-2 specific. The study included only a couple of mild cases, and larger cohorts that include severe cases with pre-infection samples were judged to be necessary. From day 15 to 85, contracting clones showed balanced CD4/CD8 phenotypes, whereas a second wave of clones that expanded from day 15 to 37 leaned towards CD4+. Some responding clones were detected in pre-infection memory, which suggested that pre-existing cross-reactive memory T cells had joined the SARS-CoV-2 response. Contracting CD4+ clones were located mainly in the CM and EM memory subsets, whereas CD8+ clones were found to be enriched in EMRA.

To note about this clonotype: What this receptor recognizes is not known. Base quality data are lacking; no much larger clone is found one base away.

PBMCs were isolated by Ficoll-Paque density gradient centrifugation. Sequenced using an Illumina NovaSeq 6000. TCRalpha and TCRbeta cDNA libraries were built by 5'RACE with constant-segment primers, adding sample barcodes and unique molecular identifiers. RNA was extracted from every sample with Trizol reagent. Amplification of the libraries took two PCR steps, and the second step added a second sample barcode plus Illumina TruSeq adapters. Sequencing of libraries was performed on an Illumina NovaSeq with 2 x 150 bp paired-end reads. The study's processing was this. Demultiplexing of reads and collapsing into UMI-guided consensus sequences were performed with migec v1.2.7. Using mixcr v2.1.11, UMI consensuses were aligned to TRA and TRB V and J templates and then assembled into clonotypes. A clonotype was counted as expanded or contracted only when both edgeR and NoisET called the clonotype significant, with the noise models trained on biological replicates. For edgeR calls, a false discovery rate-adjusted p below 0.01 and a log2 fold-change threshold of 1 were applied. PCA with hierarchical clustering of max-normalized trajectories of the 1000 most abundant clonotypes was used as exploratory dynamics analysis. Separately sequenced CD4+ and CD8+ repertoires were used to assign the CD4 or CD8 phenotype of responding clones. Starting from the raw public reads, TCRdb applied fastp trimming at Q25, assembled clones with MiXCR and retained in-frame beta chains. A single entry per CDR3 protein holds the most common genes and DNA from its merged rows. TCRdb, not the authors, supplied the V and J calls. Within this sample are hundreds of thousands of distinct CDR3 sequences, with around 17% of them counted one time only. Of the sample, 20% to 25% is held by the ten largest clones.

The sequence came from a man aged 18 to 29 who had mild COVID-19 (a few samples of this study predate the infection). The sample titles of this study are shuffled in the database, so cell type and time point are left out; the donor was told from shared clones. The specimen sequenced was PBMCs or a T cell subset sorted from them (not recorded which).

The DNA reads TGTGCCAGCAGTTTAGCGCCCATAGACTTTTATGGCTACACCTTC. Its protein product is CASSLAPIDFYGYTF. The sequence links TRBV12-3 or TRBV12-4 to TRBJ1-2, with no D gene named confidently. Reading from cysteine to phenylalanine, the CDR3 counts 15 amino acids. Just the 45-base CDR3 DNA is kept, in frame starting at base 1. Trimming removed 0 bases from V and 5 bases from J, leaving 13 bases between the germline ends.